These T cell receptor beta chains were read from a single sample in a study of blood T cells in healthy people across ages. One entry per CDR3 protein results from TCRdb running MiXCR on the 5' RACE reads. The sample lists under 800,000 distinct CDR3 sequences, more than 20% seen once, with about 3.6% in the top ten. The sequenced material came from blood. The receptors derive from a man between 65 and 85 years old in good health. CDR3s include the opening cysteine and the closing phenylalanine or tryptophan. The D gene is left open where the match is weak. Some rows mark clone size as missing; the rest say once, few, many or name a class of expanded clone.

abundance	v_gene	j_gene	d_gene	CDR3aa	CDR3nt
.	TRBV7-8	TRBJ1-2	TRBD1	CASTMTGGEPYGYAF	TGTGCCAGCACTATGACAGGGGGGGAACCCTATGGCTACGCCTTC
.	TRBV18	TRBJ2-5	.	CASSPGHPQETQYF	TGTGCCAGCTCACCGGGACACCCTCAAGAGACCCAGTACTTC
many	TRBV29-1	TRBJ2-5	.	CSVTNSQGQETQYF	TGCAGCGTTACCAATTCCCAGGGCCAAGAGACCCAGTACTTC
.	TRBV2	TRBJ2-3	.	CASRLAGDTQYF	TGTGCCAGCAGGCTAGCTGGGGATACGCAGTATTTT
.	TRBV2	TRBJ1-4	.	CASSARIYSTNEKLFF	TGTGCCAGCAGTGCCCGCATCTACTCAACTAATGAAAAACTGTTTTTT
many	TRBV5-1	TRBJ2-4	.	CASSAGAGMTKNIQYF	TGCGCCAGCAGCGCCGGAGCAGGGATGACCAAAAACATTCAGTACTTC
few	TRBV12-5	TRBJ1-5	.	CASASRNEKGHQPQHF	TGTGCTAGTGCCTCAAGAAACGAGAAGGGCCATCAGCCCCAGCATTTT
once	TRBV6-1	TRBJ2-5	.	CASSRPLPNPEKETQYF	TGTGCCAGCAGCCGTCCCCTGCCGAACCCTGAAAAAGAGACCCAGTACTTC
.	TRBV3-1	TRBJ2-2	.	CASSQRLYTGELFF	TGTGCCAGCAGCCAAAGGCTTTACACCGGGGAGCTGTTTTTT
.	TRBV5-1	TRBJ2-3	.	CASSFGELLSNTQYF	TGCGCCAGCAGCTTTGGCGAACTTCTATCAAATACGCAGTATTTT
.	TRBV15	TRBJ2-5	.	CATSRDRVVGTQYF	TGTGCCACCAGCAGGGACCGAGTGGTTGGGACCCAGTACTTC
.	TRBV12-3/TRBV12-4	TRBJ1-1	.	CASSRKQGNTEAFF	TGTGCCAGCAGTCGTAAGCAGGGGAACACTGAAGCTTTCTTT
.	TRBV7-2	TRBJ2-2	TRBD2	CASSFLRGLAGTNTGELFF	TGTGCCAGCAGCTTTCTACGGGGACTAGCGGGGACGAACACCGGGGAGCTGTTTTTT
.	TRBV5-6	TRBJ1-4	TRBD1	CASSLQGALTNEKLFF	TGTGCCAGCAGCCTCCAGGGGGCTCTAACTAATGAAAAACTGTTTTTT